These T cell receptor beta chains were read from a single sample in a study of shared clonotypes between healthy human individuals. Profiled with immunoSEQ multiplex PCR; TCRdb holds only in-frame clones, not every one. The sample holds under 650,000 clones, 90% to 97% seen once. The sequenced sample consisted of naive CD4+ T cells sorted from blood. Receptor source: a woman aged 25 to 39 in good health. Both conserved end residues are part of each CDR3. The D gene is left open where the match is weak. For some rows the clone size is stated as once, few or many, or as a class when expanded; others skip it.

clone size	J gene	V gene	D gene	CDR3 DNA	CDR3 protein
.	TRBJ1-6	TRBV5-1	.	TGCGCCAGCAGCTTGTCGGGGGCTTCGAATTCACCCCTCCACTTT	CASSLSGASNSPLHF
.	TRBJ2-5	TRBV2	.	TGTGCCAGCAGTCCACACACGTTAGCGGAAGAGACCCAGTACTTC	CASSPHTLAEETQYF
.	TRBJ2-7	TRBV19	TRBD1	TGTGCCAGTAGTCCCTCCTACAGGGGGCGACCCTACGAGCAGTACTTC	CASSPSYRGRPYEQYF
.	TRBJ2-3	TRBV5-1	TRBD2	TGCGCCAGCAGCTTGAGCTTCGGACTAGCGGGAATCGGTAGCACAGATACGCAGTATTTT	CASSLSFGLAGIGSTDTQYF
.	TRBJ1-5	TRBV6-5	TRBD1	TGTGCCAGCAGTACCGACAGGGGAAGCAATCAGCCCCAGCATTTT	CASSTDRGSNQPQHF
.	TRBJ2-1	TRBV6-5	.	TGTGCCAGCAGAGCTCGGACGGCAAATGAGCAGTTCTTC	CASRARTANEQFF
once	TRBJ1-5	TRBV28	.	TGTGCCAGCAGTCATAAAAATCAGCCCCAGCATTTT	CASSHKNQPQHF
.	TRBJ2-3	TRBV11-3	TRBD2	TGTGCCAGCAGGACTAGCGGGAGCACGCAGTATTTT	CASRTSGSTQYF
.	TRBJ2-2	TRBV6-1	.	TGTGCCAGCAAGAGGGCCGGATCAAACACCGGGGAGCTGTTTTTT	CASKRAGSNTGELFF
once	TRBJ2-6	TRBV6-6	.	TGTGCCAGCATTGATCAGGGATCTGGGGCCAACGTCCTGACTTTC	CASIDQGSGANVLTF
.	TRBJ1-3	TRBV7-2	.	TGTGCCAGCAGCTTAGCTATCTCTGGAAACACCATATATTTT	CASSLAISGNTIYF
.	TRBJ2-7	TRBV5-4	.	TGTGCCAGCAGCTTGGTCGCAGGGGATGAGCAGTACTTC	CASSLVAGDEQYF
.	TRBJ1-5	TRBV25-1	.	TGTGCCAGCAGTGACGGATCGGGGTTTGGCAATCAGCCCCAGCATTTT	CASSDGSGFGNQPQHF
.	TRBJ2-7	TRBV18	.	TGTGCCAGCTCACCCTGGTCCCAGCGCGGAGAGCAGTACTTC	CASSPWSQRGEQYF
.	TRBJ1-2	TRBV28	TRBD1	TGTGCCAGCAGTGCGGGACAGGGGAGAGTCCATGGCTACACCTTC	CASSAGQGRVHGYTF
.	TRBJ2-4	TRBV9	.	TGTGCCAGCAGCCCAAAGGGTGGCGGATTAGCCAAAAACATTCAGTACTTC	CASSPKGGGLAKNIQYF
.	TRBJ2-7	TRBV28	.	TGTGCCAGCAGTTTGGGTTCCCGTTGGGGGTCGACAGCAACCTACGAGCAGTACTTC	CASSLGSRWGSTATYEQYF
.	TRBJ2-1	TRBV19	TRBD2	TGTGCCAGTAGTCCCGGGACTACCCGTCTAACCCCCGGGCGGTCTTGGTTCTTC	CASSPGTTRLTPGRSWFF
.	TRBJ1-6	TRBV15	.	TGTGCCACCAGCAGAGATTTGGGGGGCCCCCTCCACTTT	CATSRDLGGPLHF
.	TRBJ1-5	TRBV9	.	TGTGCCAGCAGCGTAGCACCGGGGTGGGCTCAGCCCCAGCATTTT	CASSVAPGWAQPQHF
.	TRBJ2-1	TRBV10-3	TRBD2	TGTGCCATCAGTGAGCCAAGAGGACTAGCGGGGATCTCCTACAATGAGCAGTTCTTC	CAISEPRGLAGISYNEQFF
.	TRBJ2-7	TRBV5-4	.	TGTGCCAGCAGCTTTGGGACAACTTACGAGCAGTACTTC	CASSFGTTYEQYF
.	TRBJ2-4	TRBV19	.	TGTGCCAGTAGGCGAGGGCCCGGGAACATTCAGTACTTC	CASRRGPGNIQYF
.	TRBJ1-1	TRBV28	.	TGTGCCAGCAGTCTGTACAGGGTTGGTACTGAAGCTTTCTTT	CASSLYRVGTEAFF
.	TRBJ2-1	TRBV19	TRBD2	TGTGCCAGTGTGCGGACTAGCGGGGGGCACAATGAGCAGTTCTTC	CASVRTSGGHNEQFF
.	TRBJ2-7	TRBV5-1	.	TGCGCCAGCAGCTTGGGGGGGAGCTCCTACGAGCAGTACTTC	CASSLGGSSYEQYF
.	TRBJ2-5	TRBV5-1	.	TGCGCCAGCAGCCTCCTCGGACCACAAGCAGAGGAGACCCAGTACTTC	CASSLLGPQAEETQYF
.	TRBJ2-5	TRBV5-4	TRBD1	TGTGCCAGCAGCACACGGACAGGGGCGGGAGAGACCCAGTACTTC	CASSTRTGAGETQYF
.	TRBJ1-1	TRBV28	TRBD1	TGTGCCACCGTCACAGGGGGCCGAAGCGGCACTGAAGCTTTCTTT	CATVTGGRSGTEAFF
.	TRBJ2-7	TRBV10-3	.	TGTGCCATCAGTGATGTGACATTGAGCTCCTACGAGCAGTACTTC	CAISDVTLSSYEQYF
.	TRBJ1-1	TRBV18	.	TGTGCCAGCTCCCTTACGAAACTTGGAGGGGCTGAAGCTTTCTTT	CASSLTKLGGAEAFF
.	TRBJ1-1	TRBV18	TRBD1	TGTGCCAGCTCACCTCCAGGGGGACTCATGAACACTGAAGCTTTCTTT	CASSPPGGLMNTEAFF
.	TRBJ1-6	TRBV6-1	.	TGTGCCAGCAATCGGGACCCCTCAAATAATTCACCCCTCCACTTT	CASNRDPSNNSPLHF
.	TRBJ2-7	TRBV7-7	.	TGTGCCAGCAGCCCATCAGGGGTTGGCGAGCAGTACTTC	CASSPSGVGEQYF
.	TRBJ2-7	TRBV18	TRBD2	TGTGCCAGCTCACCAGGACTAGCGGGAGGGTACGAGCAGTACTTC	CASSPGLAGGYEQYF
.	TRBJ2-2	TRBV5-5	TRBD2	TGTGCCAGCAGCAGGGGACTAGCGGGACAAGGTACCGGGGAGCTGTTTTTT	CASSRGLAGQGTGELFF
once	TRBJ2-3	TRBV6-6	.	TGTGCCAGCAGTTACATAGCGGGCACAGATACGCAGTATTTT	CASSYIAGTDTQYF
.	TRBJ2-1	TRBV5-1	TRBD2	TGCGCCAGCAGCTTAAGACTAGCGAGGAGGGCTCCTTACAATGAGCAGTTCTTC	CASSLRLARRAPYNEQFF
.	TRBJ2-3	TRBV28	TRBD2	TGTGCCAGCATCCCGGGAGGAGGTAGCGGGAGGAAAAGCGCGCAGTATTTT	CASIPGGGSGRKSAQYF
.	TRBJ1-1	TRBV18	TRBD1	TGTGCCAGCTCCCGAACAGGGGAGAACACTGAAGCTTTCTTT	CASSRTGENTEAFF
.	TRBJ1-5	TRBV28	TRBD1	TGTGCCAGCAGCGGGTTAGGACAGGGTGGTCAGCCCCAGCATTTT	CASSGLGQGGQPQHF
.	TRBJ2-7	TRBV28	.	TGTGCCAGCAGTTTAGTCCGAGCATCCTACGAGCAGTACTTC	CASSLVRASYEQYF
once	TRBJ2-7	TRBV28	.	TGTGCCAGCAGTCGGAACCCTCTTACCGAGCAGTACTTC	CASSRNPLTEQYF
.	TRBJ2-7	TRBV7-9	TRBD1	TGTGCCAGCAGCGTAATAGACAGGGGATCCTACGAGCAGTACTTC	CASSVIDRGSYEQYF
.	TRBJ2-3	TRBV28	.	TGTGCCAGCAGAAGGACTTCGCCTAGCACAGATACGCAGTATTTT	CASRRTSPSTDTQYF
.	TRBJ1-5	TRBV6-5	.	TGTGCCAGCAAAAACGGGAATCAGCCCCAGCATTTT	CASKNGNQPQHF
.	TRBJ1-1	TRBV6-1	.	TGTGCCAGCAGTGAAGCTCGGGGGGGCTGGACTGAAGCTTTCTTT	CASSEARGGWTEAFF
.	TRBJ2-7	TRBV6-5	.	TGTGCCAGCAGATCAGGGTCTGGAAGGGTGTTCGAGCAGTACTTC	CASRSGSGRVFEQYF
.	TRBJ2-7	TRBV5-1	TRBD2	TGCGCCAGCAGCTTGACCCCCGGGACGGGAGGAGAGCAGTACTTC	CASSLTPGTGGEQYF
once	TRBJ1-4	TRBV4-1	.	TGCGCCAGCAGCCAGGGGCCCGAGAATGAAAAACTGTTTTTT	CASSQGPENEKLFF
.	TRBJ2-3	TRBV5-1	TRBD2	TGCGCCAGCAGGCGGGAGGGCCCAGATACGCAGTATTTT	CASRREGPDTQYF
once	TRBJ2-2	TRBV19	.	TGTGCCAGTTCCCGGGGGGCCGGCGGGGAGCTGTTTTTT	CASSRGAGGELFF
.	TRBJ2-7	TRBV11-3	.	TGTGCCAGCAGCTTAGAGGGCACCGGACGACGGCAGTACTTC	CASSLEGTGRRQYF
.	TRBJ1-2	TRBV27	.	TGTGCCAGCAGTTTGTTTTCGTCTGGGGTCTGGGGCTACACCTTC	CASSLFSSGVWGYTF
.	TRBJ2-4	TRBV5-1	TRBD2	TGCGCCAGCAGCGGTGCCGGGACTAGCGGCCAAGAAAACATTCAGTACTTC	CASSGAGTSGQENIQYF
.	TRBJ2-3	TRBV5-4	.	TGTGCCAGCAGCTTGGAGGGCACAGGGCGAACGCAGTATTTT	CASSLEGTGRTQYF
.	TRBJ1-5	TRBV19	.	TGTGCCAGTAGTATATCAGGGGCTGGTCAGCCCCAGCATTTT	CASSISGAGQPQHF
.	TRBJ1-2	TRBV11-2	TRBD1	TGTGCCAGCAGCTCTGACACTAGGTGGGGACAGGTTGGAGGTGGCTACACCTTC	CASSSDTRWGQVGGGYTF
.	TRBJ2-3	TRBV6-5	TRBD1	TGTGCCAGCCGACAGGGGAACACAGATACGCAGTATTTT	CASRQGNTDTQYF